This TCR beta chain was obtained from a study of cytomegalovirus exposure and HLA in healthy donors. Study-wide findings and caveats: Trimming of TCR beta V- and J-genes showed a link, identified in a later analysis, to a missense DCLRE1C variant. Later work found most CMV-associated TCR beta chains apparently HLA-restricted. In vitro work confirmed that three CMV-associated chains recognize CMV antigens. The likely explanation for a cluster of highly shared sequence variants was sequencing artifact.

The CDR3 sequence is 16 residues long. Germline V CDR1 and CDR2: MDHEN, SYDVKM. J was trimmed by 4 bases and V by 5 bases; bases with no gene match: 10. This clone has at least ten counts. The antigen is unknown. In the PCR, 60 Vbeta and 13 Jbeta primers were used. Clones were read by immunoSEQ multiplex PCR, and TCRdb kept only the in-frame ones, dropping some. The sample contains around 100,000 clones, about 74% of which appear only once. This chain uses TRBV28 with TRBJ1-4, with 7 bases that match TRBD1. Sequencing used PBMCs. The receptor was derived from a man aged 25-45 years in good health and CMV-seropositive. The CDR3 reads CASSHHLGTVNEKLFF. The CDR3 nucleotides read TGTGCCAGCAGTCACCATCTCGGGACAGTTAATGAAAAACTGTTTTTT.